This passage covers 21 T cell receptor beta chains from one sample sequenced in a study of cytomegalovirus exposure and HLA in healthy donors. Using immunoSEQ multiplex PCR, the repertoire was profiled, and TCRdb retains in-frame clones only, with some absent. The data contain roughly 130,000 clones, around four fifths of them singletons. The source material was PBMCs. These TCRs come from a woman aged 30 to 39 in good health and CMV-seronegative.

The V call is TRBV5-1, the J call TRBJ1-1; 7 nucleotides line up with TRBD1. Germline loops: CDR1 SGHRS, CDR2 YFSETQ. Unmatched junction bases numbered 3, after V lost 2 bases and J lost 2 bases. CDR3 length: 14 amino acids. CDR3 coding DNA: TGCGCCAGCAGCTTCACAGGGGCAAACACTGAAGCTTTCTTT. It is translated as CASSFTGANTEAFF. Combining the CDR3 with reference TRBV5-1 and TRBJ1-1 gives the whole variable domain KAGVTQTPRYLIKTRGQQVTLSCSPISGHRSVSWYQQTPGQGLQFLFEYFSETQRNKGNFPGRFSGRQFSNSRSEMNVSTLELGDSALYLCASSFTGANTEAFFGQGTRLTVV.

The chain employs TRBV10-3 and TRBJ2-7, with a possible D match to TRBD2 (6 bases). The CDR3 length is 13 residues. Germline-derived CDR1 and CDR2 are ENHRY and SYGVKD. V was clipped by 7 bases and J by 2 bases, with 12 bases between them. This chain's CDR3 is CAITGLPPYEQYF. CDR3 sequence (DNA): TGTGCCATCACAGGACTACCACCCTACGAGCAGTACTTC.

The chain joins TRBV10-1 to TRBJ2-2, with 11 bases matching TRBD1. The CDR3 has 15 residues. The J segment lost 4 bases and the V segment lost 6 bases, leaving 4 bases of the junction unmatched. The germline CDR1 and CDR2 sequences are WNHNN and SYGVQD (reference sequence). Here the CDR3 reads CASSPGTGGTGELFF. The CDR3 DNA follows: TGCGCCAGCAGCCCCGGGACAGGGGGCACCGGGGAGCTGTTTTTT.

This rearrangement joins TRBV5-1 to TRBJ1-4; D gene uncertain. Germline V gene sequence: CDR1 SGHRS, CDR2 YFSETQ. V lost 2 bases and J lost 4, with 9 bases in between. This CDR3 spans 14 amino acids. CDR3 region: CASSFGQSNEKLFF. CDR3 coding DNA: TGCGCCAGCAGCTTTGGGCAGAGTAATGAAAAACTGTTTTTT.

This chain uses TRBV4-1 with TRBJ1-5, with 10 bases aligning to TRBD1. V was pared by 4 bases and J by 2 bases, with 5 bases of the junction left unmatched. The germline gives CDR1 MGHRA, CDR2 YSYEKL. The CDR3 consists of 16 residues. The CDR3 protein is CASSREGTGGNQPQHF. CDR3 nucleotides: TGCGCCAGCAGCCGAGAAGGGACAGGGGGCAATCAGCCCCAGCATTTT.

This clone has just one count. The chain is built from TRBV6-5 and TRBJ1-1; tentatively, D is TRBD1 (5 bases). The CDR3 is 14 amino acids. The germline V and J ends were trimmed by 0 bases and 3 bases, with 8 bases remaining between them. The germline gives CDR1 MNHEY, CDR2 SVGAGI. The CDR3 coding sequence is TGTGCCAGCAGTTACTCCAGGGTTGACACTGAAGCTTTCTTT. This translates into CASSYSRVDTEAFF.

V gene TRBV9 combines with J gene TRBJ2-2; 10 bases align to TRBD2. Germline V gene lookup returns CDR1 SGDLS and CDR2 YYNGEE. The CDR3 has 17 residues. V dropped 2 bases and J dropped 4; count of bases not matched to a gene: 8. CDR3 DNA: TGTGCCAGCAGCGTGTCCCTAGCGGGGGCTTTCACCGGGGAGCTGTTTTTT. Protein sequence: CASSVSLAGAFTGELFF. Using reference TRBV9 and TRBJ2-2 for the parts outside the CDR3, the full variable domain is DSGVTQTPKHLITATGQRVTLRCSPRSGDLSVYWYQQSLDQGLQFLIQYYNGEERAKGNILERFSAQQFPDLHSELNLSSLELGDSALYFCASSVSLAGAFTGELFFGEGSRLTVL.

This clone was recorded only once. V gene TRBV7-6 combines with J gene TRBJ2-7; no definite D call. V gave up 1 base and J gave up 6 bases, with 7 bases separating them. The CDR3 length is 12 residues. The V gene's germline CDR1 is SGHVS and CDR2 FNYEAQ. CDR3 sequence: CASSLVESEQYF. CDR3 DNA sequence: TGTGCCAGCAGCTTAGTCGAGAGCGAGCAGTACTTC.

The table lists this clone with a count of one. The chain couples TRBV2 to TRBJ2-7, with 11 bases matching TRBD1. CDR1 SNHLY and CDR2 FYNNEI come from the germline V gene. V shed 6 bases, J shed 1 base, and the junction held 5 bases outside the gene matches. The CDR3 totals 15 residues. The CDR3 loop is CASRGTGGLSYEQYF. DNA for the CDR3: TGTGCCAGCAGGGGGACAGGGGGTTTGTCCTACGAGCAGTACTTC.

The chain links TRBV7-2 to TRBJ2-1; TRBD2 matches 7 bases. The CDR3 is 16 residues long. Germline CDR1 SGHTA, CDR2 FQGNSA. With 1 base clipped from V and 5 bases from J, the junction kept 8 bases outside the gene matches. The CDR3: CASSLVGGNWDNEQFF. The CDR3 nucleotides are TGTGCCAGCAGCTTAGTGGGGGGGAATTGGGACAATGAGCAGTTCTTC.

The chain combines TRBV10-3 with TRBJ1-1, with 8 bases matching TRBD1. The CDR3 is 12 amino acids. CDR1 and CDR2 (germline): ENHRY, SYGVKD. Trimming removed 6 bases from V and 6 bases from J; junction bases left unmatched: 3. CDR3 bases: TGTGCCATCAGCCAGGGGGCCTCTGAAGCTTTCTTT. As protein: CAISQGASEAFF.

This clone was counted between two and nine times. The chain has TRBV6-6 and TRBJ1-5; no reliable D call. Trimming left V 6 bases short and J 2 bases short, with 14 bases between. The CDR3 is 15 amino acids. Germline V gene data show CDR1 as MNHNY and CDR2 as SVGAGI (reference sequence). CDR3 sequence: CASSSEFYGNQPQHF. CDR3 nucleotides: TGTGCCAGCAGCTCGGAGTTCTACGGCAATCAGCCCCAGCATTTT.

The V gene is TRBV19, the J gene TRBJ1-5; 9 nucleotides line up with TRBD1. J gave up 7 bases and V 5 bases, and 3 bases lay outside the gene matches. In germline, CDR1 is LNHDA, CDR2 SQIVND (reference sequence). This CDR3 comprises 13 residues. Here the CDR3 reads CASSWDRVQPQHF. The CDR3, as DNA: TGTGCCAGTAGTTGGGACAGGGTCCAGCCCCAGCATTTT.

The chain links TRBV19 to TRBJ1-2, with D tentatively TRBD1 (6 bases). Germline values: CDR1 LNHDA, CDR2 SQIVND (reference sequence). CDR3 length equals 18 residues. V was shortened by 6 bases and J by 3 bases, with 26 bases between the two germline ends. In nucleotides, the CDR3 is TGTGCCAGTAGCACGGCCCGGGACACTTCGAAAAGGGACTATGGCTACACCTTC. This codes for CASSTARDTSKRDYGYTF.

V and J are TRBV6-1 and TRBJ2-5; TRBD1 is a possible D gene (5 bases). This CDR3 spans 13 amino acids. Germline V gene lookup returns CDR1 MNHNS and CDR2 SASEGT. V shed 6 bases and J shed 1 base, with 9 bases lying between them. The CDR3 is CASRSTGQETQYF. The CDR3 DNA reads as TGTGCCAGCAGATCCACAGGCCAAGAGACCCAGTACTTC.

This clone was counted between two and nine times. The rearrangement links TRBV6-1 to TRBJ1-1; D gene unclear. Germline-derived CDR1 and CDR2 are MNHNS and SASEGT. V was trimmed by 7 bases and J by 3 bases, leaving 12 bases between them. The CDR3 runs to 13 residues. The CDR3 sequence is CASTMNLYTEAFF. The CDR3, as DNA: TGTGCCAGCACCATGAACCTATACACTGAAGCTTTCTTT.

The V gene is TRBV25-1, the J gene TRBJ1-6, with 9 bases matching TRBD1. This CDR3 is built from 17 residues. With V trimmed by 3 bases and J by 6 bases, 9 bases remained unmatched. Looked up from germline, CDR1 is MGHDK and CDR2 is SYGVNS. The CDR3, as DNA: TGTGCCAGCAGTGATAAAACAGGGGGCGCGATTAATTCACCCCTCCACTTT. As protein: CASSDKTGGAINSPLHF. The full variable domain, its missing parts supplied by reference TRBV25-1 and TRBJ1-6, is EADIYQTPRYLVIGTGKKITLECSQTMGHDKMYWYQQDPGMELHLIHYSYGVNSTEKGDLSSESTVSRIRTEHFPLTLESARPSHTSQYLCASSDKTGGAINSPLHFGNGTRLTVT.

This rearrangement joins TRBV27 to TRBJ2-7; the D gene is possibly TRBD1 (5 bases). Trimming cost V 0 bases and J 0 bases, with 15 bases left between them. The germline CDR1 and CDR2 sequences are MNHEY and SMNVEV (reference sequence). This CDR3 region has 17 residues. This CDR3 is CASSLSNQGLSSYEQYF. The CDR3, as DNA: TGTGCCAGCAGTTTATCGAATCAGGGATTAAGCTCCTACGAGCAGTACTTC.

Here the CDR3 reads CSAIRGYGYTF. In nucleotides, the CDR3 is TGCAGTGCTATCAGGGGCTATGGCTACACCTTC. This sequence joins TRBV20-1 and TRBJ1-2; a possible D gene is TRBD1 (6 bases). The germline CDR1 and CDR2 sequences are DFQATT and SNEGSKA (reference sequence). The CDR3 totals 11 residues. The germline V and J ends were trimmed by 4 bases and 4 bases, with 7 bases remaining between them.

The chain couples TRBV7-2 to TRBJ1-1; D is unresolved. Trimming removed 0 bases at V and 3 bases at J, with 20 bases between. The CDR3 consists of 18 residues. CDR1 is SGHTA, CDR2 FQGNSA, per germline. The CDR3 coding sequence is TGTGCCAGCAGCTTAGCGGGGTCGGGGAGGAGAGCCTACACTGAAGCTTTCTTT. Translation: CASSLAGSGRRAYTEAFF.

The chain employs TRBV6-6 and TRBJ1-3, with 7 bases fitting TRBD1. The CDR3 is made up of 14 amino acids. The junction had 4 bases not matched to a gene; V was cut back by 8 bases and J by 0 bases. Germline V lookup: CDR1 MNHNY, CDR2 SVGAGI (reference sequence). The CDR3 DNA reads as TGTGCCAGCGGGGGACAGAGCTCTGGAAACACCATATATTTT. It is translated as CASGGQSSGNTIYF.